The 28 T cell receptor beta chains below come from one sample, sequenced in a study of shared clonotypes between healthy human individuals. Sequencing used immunoSEQ multiplex PCR; TCRdb keeps in-frame clones, though not all of them. The table includes about 640,000 clones, more than 70% detected once. The sample comprised memory CD4+ T cells sorted from blood. Regarding subset: CD45RA-negative fraction. These receptors came from a woman in her 30s in good health.

The rearrangement joins TRBV9 to TRBJ1-1; D unresolved. The CDR3 is 12 amino acids. The V gene's germline CDR1 is SGDLS and CDR2 YYNGEE. Trimming took off 3 bases at V and 9 bases at J, with 12 bases between the two ends. CDR3 residues: CASSEDQTQAFF. In DNA form, the CDR3 reads TGTGCCAGCAGCGAGGATCAGACTCAAGCTTTCTTT.

The V gene is TRBV28, the J gene TRBJ2-7; D possibly corresponds to TRBD2 (6 bases). Germline lookup yields CDR1 MDHEN and CDR2 SYDVKM. Trimming took off 6 bases at V and 0 bases at J, with 18 bases between the two ends. The CDR3 has 16 residues. For the CDR3, the DNA is TGTGCCAGCAGCGGGGCCTTGGCGGGATACTCCTACGAGCAGTACTTC. Its translation: CASSGALAGYSYEQYF.

CDR3 coding DNA: TGTGCCAGCGGACAGGCTCCGAACACTGAAGCTTTCTTT. This codes for CASGQAPNTEAFF. The chain is built from TRBV2 and TRBJ1-1; TRBD1 agrees at 7 bases. CDR1 and CDR2 from the germline V gene are SNHLY and FYNNEI. V lost 8 bases and J lost 1; bases outside the gene matches: 4. The CDR3 loop spans 13 amino acids.

Regarding this clone: This may come from a read error, since a much larger clone is one base off. The chain has TRBV28 and TRBJ1-2; TRBD1 agrees at 8 bases. Trimming removed 5 bases from V and 2 bases from J; junction bases left unmatched: 4. Germline V gives CDR1 MDHEN, CDR2 SYDVKM. The CDR3 spans 14 residues. The CDR3, as DNA: TGTGCCAGCAGTATCCGGACAGGGAACTATGGCTACACCTTC. Protein sequence: CASSIRTGNYGYTF.

The genes are TRBV6-6 and TRBJ1-1; D gene uncertain. Trimming stripped 7 bases from V and 1 base from J, with 4 bases between. The CDR3 sequence is 11 residues long. Germline V CDR1 and CDR2: MNHNY, SVGAGI (reference sequence). In DNA form, the CDR3 reads TGTGCCAGCATTGAGAACACTGAAGCTTTCTTT. This codes for CASIENTEAFF.

As to this clone: Other DNA sequences of this sample code for an identical CDR3. The chain has TRBV28 and TRBJ1-1, with D uncertain. V was shortened by 1 base and J by 4 bases, with 4 bases between the two germline ends. CDR1 MDHEN and CDR2 SYDVKM come from the germline V gene. CDR3 length: 12 residues. The CDR3 loop reads CASSLYSTEAFF. In DNA, the CDR3 is TGTGCCAGCAGTTTATATTCCACTGAAGCTTTCTTT.

The rearrangement uses TRBV19 and TRBJ2-4; perhaps D is TRBD1 or TRBD2 (5 bases each). V shed 3 bases and J shed 7 bases, with 10 bases lying between them. Germline CDR1 and CDR2: LNHDA and SQIVND (reference sequence). There are 13 residues in the CDR3. The CDR3 DNA is TGTGCCAGTAGTATGTCCGGGACGAACATTCAGTACTTC. Protein product: CASSMSGTNIQYF.

V and J are TRBV6-5 and TRBJ2-5; D possibly corresponds to TRBD2 (6 bases). With 5 bases removed from V and 4 bases from J, the gap between germline ends came to 17 bases. Germline-derived CDR1 and CDR2 are MNHEY and SVGAGI. This CDR3 is built from 15 residues. The CDR3 DNA follows: TGTGCCAGCAGTGGAGGGGTCGGGCCGACAGAGACCCAGTACTTC. It yields the protein CASSGGVGPTETQYF.

This clone appeared once. This chain uses TRBV4-1 with TRBJ1-4, with 10 bases that match TRBD1. This CDR3 is 19 amino acids long. From germline, CDR1 is MGHRA and CDR2 YSYEKL. J lost 1 base, V lost 5 bases, and 13 bases had no gene match. CDR3 protein: CASSSPDWDRGQTNEKLFF. CDR3 sequence (DNA): TGCGCCAGCAGCTCCCCCGACTGGGACAGGGGTCAAACTAATGAAAAACTGTTTTTT.

This clone turned up a few times. The CDR3 sequence: CASSEADRGAEAFF. CDR3 DNA sequence: TGTGCCAGCAGTGAAGCGGACAGGGGGGCTGAAGCTTTCTTT. This chain uses TRBV2 with TRBJ1-1, with 10 positions matching TRBD1. CDR1 and CDR2 from the germline V gene are SNHLY and FYNNEI. The CDR3 totals 14 residues. Germline trimming cut 0 bases from V and 6 bases from J; bases unmatched to any gene: 1.

V and J are TRBV28 and TRBJ2-7, with TRBD2 matching 7 bases. J gave up 7 bases and V 5 bases, and 11 bases lay outside the gene matches. The CDR3 runs 14 residues. Germline lookup yields CDR1 MDHEN and CDR2 SYDVKM. The CDR3 nucleotides are TGTGCCAGCAGTCCAACAGCGGGGTGGTCGGAGCAGTACTTC. Protein product: CASSPTAGWSEQYF.

V is TRBV18 and J is TRBJ2-7, with D possibly TRBD2 on 6 matching bases. CDR1 is KGHSH, CDR2 LQKENI, per germline. The CDR3 covers 14 residues. V was trimmed by 2 bases and J by 6 bases, leaving 14 bases between them. The CDR3 loop is CASSPYTGVGEQYF. CDR3 DNA sequence: TGTGCCAGCTCACCATATACGGGAGTCGGCGAGCAGTACTTC.

As concerns this clone: This probably arose from a read error, given a far larger clone one base away. In the same sample, other DNA sequences code for this CDR3. This sequence joins TRBV6-4 and TRBJ2-3; 9 bases line up with TRBD2. Germline CDR1 and CDR2: MRHNA and SNTAGT. This CDR3 comprises 15 residues. The CDR3: CATSPASGNTDTQYF. CDR3 bases: TGTGCTACCTCCCCAGCTAGCGGGAATACAGATACGCAGTATTTT.

The chain combines TRBV25-1 with TRBJ2-1; D is perhaps TRBD1 or TRBD2 (5 bases each). Trimming removed 3 bases at V and 2 bases at J, with 17 bases between. The germline V gene encodes CDR1 MGHDK and CDR2 SYGVNS. There are 17 residues in the CDR3. CDR3 coding DNA: TGTGCCAGCAGTGATAGGGGACGGCCTTCGACCTACAATGAGCAGTTCTTC. This encodes CASSDRGRPSTYNEQFF.

In its sample, this clone was seen once. The CDR3 region is CASSLGTFYGYTF. DNA for the CDR3: TGTGCCAGCAGTTTAGGGACGTTCTATGGCTACACCTTC. The chain is built from TRBV28 and TRBJ1-2; tentatively, D is TRBD1 (5 bases). V lost 2 bases and J 4 bases, leaving 8 bases between the germline ends. The CDR3 contains 13 residues. The V gene's germline CDR1 is MDHEN and CDR2 SYDVKM.

The V gene is TRBV18, the J gene TRBJ1-5, with no clear D. The V end was cut by 3 bases, the J end by 0 bases, with 9 bases between. Germline CDR1 is KGHSH and CDR2 is LQKENI. The CDR3 length is 15 residues. The CDR3 protein is CASSPRTGSNQPQHF. The CDR3 region has the DNA TGTGCCAGCTCACCTAGGACGGGTAGCAATCAGCCCCAGCATTTT.

The genes are TRBV7-2 and TRBJ2-1; 10 bases align to TRBD2. Germline-derived CDR1 and CDR2 are SGHTA and FQGNSA. V gave up 4 bases and J gave up 5 bases; unmatched junction bases: 11. The CDR3 consists of 17 residues. This CDR3 is CASSSIALAGPNNEQFF. For the CDR3, the DNA is TGTGCCAGCAGCTCCATCGCACTAGCGGGGCCCAACAATGAGCAGTTCTTC.

V gene TRBV27 combines with J gene TRBJ1-6; D not certain. The V end lost 6 bases, the J end lost 4 bases, and 7 bases lay between the germline ends. The germline V gene encodes CDR1 MNHEY and CDR2 SMNVEV (reference sequence). The CDR3 runs 13 residues. The CDR3 region has the DNA TGTGCCAGCAGCCCAGGATATAATTCACCCCTCCACTTT. This sequence encodes CASSPGYNSPLHF.

The CDR3 DNA follows: TGTGCCAGCAGGACCAACCGGGACAGTCTTGATAGCAATCAGCCCCAGCATTTT. The encoded protein is CASRTNRDSLDSNQPQHF. The chain couples TRBV28 to TRBJ1-5, with TRBD1 matching 7 bases. Germline loops: CDR1 MDHEN, CDR2 SYDVKM. CDR3 length: 18 amino acids. Germline trimming cut 6 bases from V and 0 bases from J; bases unmatched to any gene: 14. The full variable domain, completed using reference TRBV28 and TRBJ1-5, is DVKVTQSSRYLVKRTGEKVFLECVQDMDHENMFWYRQDPGLGLRLIYFSYDVKMKEKGDIPEGYSVSREKKERFSLILESASTNQTSMYLCASRTNRDSLDSNQPQHFGDGTRLSIL.

The rearrangement links TRBV6-1 to TRBJ1-3, with TRBD1 as a possible D gene (5 bases). Trimming shortened V by 2 bases and J by 5 bases, and 25 bases separated the two germline ends. There are 19 residues in the CDR3. Germline V gene data show CDR1 as MNHNS and CDR2 as SASEGT. DNA for the CDR3: TGTGCCAGCAGTGAATTAGCCAGGGCTGTGACTCCCCGCCGAAACACCATATATTTT. The encoded protein is CASSELARAVTPRRNTIYF.

The chain carries TRBV5-1 and TRBJ2-3, with 8 bases identical to TRBD2. Losses at the gene ends were 4 bases for V and 0 bases for J; bases not matched to a gene: 4. Germline-derived CDR1 and CDR2 are SGHRS and YFSETQ. The CDR3 extends over 15 amino acids. DNA of the CDR3: TGCGCCAGCAGCGGAAGCGGGAGCAGCACAGATACGCAGTATTTT. This sequence encodes CASSGSGSSTDTQYF.

This chain links TRBV7-2 with TRBJ2-3; D perhaps matches TRBD2 (5 bases). The CDR3 has 15 amino acids. Per germline, CDR1 SGHTA and CDR2 FQGNSA. V was clipped by 2 bases and J by 6 bases, with 15 bases between them. Written as DNA, the CDR3 is TGTGCCAGCAGCTTAACGGTACTAGTATCCGATACGCAGTATTTT. It is translated as CASSLTVLVSDTQYF.

This clone was seen at least ten times. The chain is built from TRBV5-1 and TRBJ2-3; D remains unclear. The CDR3 runs 15 residues. The V end was cut by 0 bases, the J end by 3 bases, with 11 bases between. Germline CDR1 is SGHRS and CDR2 is YFSETQ. This chain's CDR3 is CASSLDGGWTDTQYF. The CDR3 coding sequence is TGCGCCAGCAGCTTGGATGGCGGATGGACAGATACGCAGTATTTT.

This chain joins TRBV11-2 and TRBJ2-7; D not certain. V was clipped by 6 bases and J by 2 bases, with 14 bases between them. Germline assignment: CDR1 SGHAT and CDR2 FQNNGV. CDR3 length: 14 amino acids. The CDR3 region has the DNA TGTGCCAGCAGAGGGTATGGCGGCCCCTACGAGCAGTACTTC. Encoded protein: CASRGYGGPYEQYF.

This chain links TRBV28 with TRBJ2-7; D not resolved. V was clipped by 6 bases and J by 12 bases, with 18 bases between them. Germline-derived CDR1 and CDR2 are MDHEN and SYDVKM. CDR3 size: 12 residues. CDR3 amino acids: CASSSQTWVRYF. The CDR3 coding sequence is TGTGCCAGCAGCTCCCAGACCTGGGTACGGTACTTC.

Comments on this clone: Additional DNA sequences in this sample encode the identical CDR3. The chain combines TRBV28 with TRBJ1-5; no clear D. V was trimmed by 9 bases and J by 0 bases, leaving 6 bases between them. This CDR3 comprises 12 residues. Germline assignment: CDR1 MDHEN and CDR2 SYDVKM. The CDR3 loop is CASTYSNQPQHF. The CDR3 DNA sequence: TGTGCCAGTACGTATAGCAATCAGCCCCAGCATTTT.

This clone has just a few counts. The chain recombines TRBV11-3 with TRBJ1-4; D remains unclear. Trimming removed 1 base from V and 0 bases from J, with 12 bases in between. CDR1 is SGHNT, CDR2 YENEEA, per germline. The CDR3 is 17 residues long. CDR3 residues: CASSLVWGDATNEKLFF. In DNA, the CDR3 is TGTGCCAGCAGCTTAGTTTGGGGAGATGCAACTAATGAAAAACTGTTTTTT.

This clone was observed once. This chain joins TRBV15 and TRBJ1-5; tentatively, D is TRBD1 (5 bases). Trimming cost V 0 bases and J 10 bases, with 13 bases left between them. The CDR3 has 14 amino acids. CDR1 LNHNV and CDR2 YYDKDF come from the germline V gene (reference sequence). The CDR3 loop reads CATSRDSRDSPQHF. DNA for the CDR3: TGTGCCACCAGCAGAGATTCCCGAGACAGTCCCCAGCATTTT.